The 21 T cell receptor beta chains listed next were all sequenced from one sample in a study of technical replicates of blood from a handful of donors. Repertoires were generated with immunoSEQ multiplex PCR, while TCRdb's copy carries only in-frame clones and drops some. The sample yields about 81,000 clones, roughly 96% seen once. The sequenced material came from T cells isolated from PBMCs. These receptors came from a human donor in good health.

The chain links TRBV13 to TRBJ2-1; 9 nucleotides line up with TRBD2. CDR3 length: 15 amino acids. Germline V lookup: CDR1 PRHDT, CDR2 FYEKMQ (reference sequence). Unmatched junction bases numbered 6, after V lost 5 bases and J lost 4 bases. In DNA form, the CDR3 reads TGTGCCAGCAGCGCAACAGCGGGGGGTTACAATGAGCAGTTCTTC. Protein sequence: CASSATAGGYNEQFF.

The V call is TRBV5-1, the J call TRBJ2-1; no firm D call. The germline gives CDR1 SGHRS, CDR2 YFSETQ. CDR3 length equals 13 residues. V was pared by 0 bases and J by 6 bases, with 7 bases between. CDR3 residues: CASSLGDANEQFF. In DNA form, the CDR3 reads TGCGCCAGCAGCTTGGGAGATGCCAATGAGCAGTTCTTC.

The CDR3 is CASSPQGALGTEAFF. The CDR3 DNA sequence: TGTGCCAGCAGCCCGCAGGGGGCTCTGGGCACTGAAGCTTTCTTT. The gene calls are TRBV7-3 and TRBJ1-1, with TRBD1 identical over 8 bases. Germline-derived CDR1 and CDR2 are SGHTA and FQGTGA. Trimming removed 5 bases from V and 4 bases from J; junction bases left unmatched: 9. The CDR3 is 15 residues long.

The J gene is TRBJ2-7, the V gene TRBV28; 7 bases match TRBD2. The CDR3 totals 15 residues. Germline-derived CDR1 and CDR2 are MDHEN and SYDVKM. V dropped 6 bases and J dropped 3; count of bases not matched to a gene: 11. The CDR3 spells CASRGGGVSLYEQYF. The CDR3 DNA sequence: TGTGCCAGCAGGGGGGGAGGGGTCTCCCTCTACGAGCAGTACTTC.

The chain has TRBV19 and TRBJ1-2, with D hard to call. Germline assignment: CDR1 LNHDA and CDR2 SQIVND (reference sequence). This CDR3 contains 18 residues. Trimming removed 1 base at V and 6 bases at J, with 24 bases between. CDR3 sequence (DNA): TGTGCCAGTAGTATAGGGTCTCTCACCTGGGGAGGAATGAATGGCTACACCTTC. It translates to CASSIGSLTWGGMNGYTF. Drawing the rest from reference TRBV19 and TRBJ1-2, the complete variable domain is DGGITQSPKYLFRKEGQNVTLSCEQNLNHDAMYWYRQDPGQGLRLIYYSQIVNDFQKGDIAEGYSVSREKKESFPLTVTSAQKNPTAFYLCASSIGSLTWGGMNGYTFGSGTRLTVV.

The J gene is TRBJ2-3, the V gene TRBV19; D is possibly TRBD1 (6 bases). The CDR3 is 17 amino acids. V was clipped by 5 bases and J by 5 bases, with 23 bases between them. The germline CDR1 and CDR2 sequences are LNHDA and SQIVND (reference sequence). The CDR3 coding sequence is TGTGCCAGTAGTGGCCCCTTGTCAGGGGAGAGCTTAGATACGCAGTATTTT. Amino acids: CASSGPLSGESLDTQYF.

This chain connects TRBV7-9 to TRBJ2-7; 7 bases match TRBD1. There are 13 residues in the CDR3. V lost 4 bases to trimming and J lost 4 bases; unmatched junction nucleotides: 4. Germline V gives CDR1 SEHNR, CDR2 FQNEAQ (reference sequence). The CDR3 DNA sequence: TGTGCCAGCAGCTCTGCAGGGGGTTACGAGCAGTACTTC. Protein product: CASSSAGGYEQYF. Full variable domain (outside the CDR3, taken from reference TRBV7-9 and TRBJ2-7): DTGVSQNPRHKITKRGQNVTFRCDPISEHNRLYWYRQTLGQGPEFLTYFQNEAQLEKSRLLSDRFSAERPKGSFSTLEIQRTEQGDSAMYLCASSSAGGYEQYFGPGTRLTVT.

The chain joins TRBV19 to TRBJ2-7; possible D gene TRBD2, 6 bases. This CDR3 has 16 residues. Germline assignment: CDR1 LNHDA and CDR2 SQIVND (reference sequence). Trimming stripped 5 bases from V and 3 bases from J, with 20 bases between. CDR3 in amino acids: CASSPNLAGLFYEQYF. In nucleotides, the CDR3 is TGTGCCAGTAGTCCGAATCTCGCGGGGTTGTTCTACGAGCAGTACTTC.

The V call is TRBV5-1, the J call TRBJ2-7; D is perhaps TRBD1 (6 bases). The CDR3 sequence is 12 residues long. Germline V gene lookup returns CDR1 SGHRS and CDR2 YFSETQ. Trimming removed 6 bases at V and 4 bases at J, with 11 bases between. CDR3 sequence reads: CASNGDTYEQYF. Written as DNA, the CDR3 is TGCGCCAGCAATGGGGACACATACGAGCAGTACTTC.

J is TRBJ2-2 and V is TRBV18; a weak D match, TRBD1 (6 bases). Germline V CDR1 and CDR2: KGHSH, LQKENI. Trimming cost V 3 bases and J 3 bases, with 17 bases left between them. The CDR3 runs 17 residues. The CDR3 loop is CASSPTRGGRDTGELFF. CDR3 nucleotides: TGTGCCAGCTCACCTACTAGAGGGGGTCGGGACACCGGGGAGCTGTTTTTT.

The CDR3 sequence is CASTLWTGGEAFF. CDR3 coding DNA: TGTGCCAGCACCTTATGGACAGGGGGAGAAGCTTTCTTT. V usage is TRBV6-5 and J usage is TRBJ1-1; 10 nucleotides agree with TRBD1. Germline lookup yields CDR1 MNHEY and CDR2 SVGAGI. The V gene end was trimmed by 7 bases and the J gene end by 8 bases; junction bases not matched to a gene: 7. The length of the CDR3 is 13 residues.

This clone was seen just once. The genes are TRBV6-5 and TRBJ2-1, with TRBD1 matching 7 bases. The CDR3 loop spans 16 amino acids. V dropped 4 bases and J dropped 3; count of bases not matched to a gene: 9. Germline CDR1 reads MNHEY; CDR2 reads SVGAGI. The CDR3 loop is CASSSQGLIVYNEQFF. The CDR3 bases are TGTGCCAGCAGTTCACAGGGGCTGATCGTCTACAATGAGCAGTTCTTC.

V gene TRBV2 combines with J gene TRBJ2-7; tentatively, D is TRBD2 (6 bases). Trimming pared 2 bases from V and 5 bases from J, leaving 13 bases between. The CDR3 runs 14 residues. CDR1 and CDR2 (germline): SNHLY, FYNNEI. The CDR3 spells CASSEPGSPHEQYF. The CDR3 coding sequence is TGTGCCAGCAGTGAACCCGGGAGTCCCCACGAGCAGTACTTC.

This clone was counted once. CDR3 coding DNA: TGTGCCAGCAGCCAAGGAAGTCTAGCGGGAGACTACGAGCAGTACTTC. It is translated as CASSQGSLAGDYEQYF. The gene calls are TRBV4-2 and TRBJ2-7; 10 bases agree with TRBD2. The germline V gene has CDR1 LGHNA and CDR2 YNFKEQ. With V trimmed by 1 base and J by 3 bases, 6 bases remained unmatched. The CDR3 spans 16 residues.

V usage is TRBV19 and J usage is TRBJ1-2; possibly TRBD1 for D (6 bases). The CDR3 length is 12 residues. Germline V gene lookup returns CDR1 LNHDA and CDR2 SQIVND (reference sequence). V was shortened by 3 bases and J by 8 bases, with 10 bases between the two germline ends. Written as DNA, the CDR3 is TGTGCCAGTAGTATGCGGGGGCAAGGCTACACCTTC. Translation: CASSMRGQGYTF.

The CDR3 sequence: CASSSMHLTGATNEKLFF. In DNA form, the CDR3 reads TGTGCCAGCAGTTCGATGCACCTGACAGGGGCAACTAATGAAAAACTGTTTTTT. V usage is TRBV28 and J usage is TRBJ1-4; 8 bases are a match to TRBD1. Trimming took 4 bases from V and 0 from J; bases not matched to a gene: 10. The CDR3 is 18 amino acids. The germline V gene has CDR1 MDHEN and CDR2 SYDVKM.

This chain joins TRBV27 and TRBJ2-5; 9 nucleotides align to TRBD1. The V gene's germline CDR1 is MNHEY and CDR2 SMNVEV (reference sequence). This CDR3 is built from 15 residues. J was trimmed by 2 bases and V by 5 bases; bases with no gene match: 6. The CDR3: CASSPSDRGQETQYF. The DNA of the CDR3 is TGTGCCAGCAGTCCTTCAGACAGGGGGCAAGAGACCCAGTACTTC.

The chain combines TRBV7-9 with TRBJ2-1; 7 positions agree with TRBD2. V shed 5 bases, J shed 0 bases, and the junction held 7 bases outside the gene matches. Germline values: CDR1 SEHNR, CDR2 FQNEAQ (reference sequence). The CDR3 runs to 16 residues. CDR3 nucleotide sequence: TGTGCCAGCAGCGTACTAGCGAAGGGCTCCTACAATGAGCAGTTCTTC. Translating it yields CASSVLAKGSYNEQFF.

The table lists this clone with a few counts. The rearrangement links TRBV6-1 to TRBJ1-1; the D gene is possibly TRBD1 (6 bases). This CDR3 is built from 15 residues. Between the trimmed V and J ends, which lost 3 bases and 4 bases, there was a span of 15 bases. Germline CDR1 reads MNHNS; CDR2 reads SASEGT. The CDR3 loop is CASSDTLRTATEAFF. The DNA for the CDR3 is TGTGCCAGCAGTGATACCCTCAGGACAGCCACTGAAGCTTTCTTT.

This chain joins TRBV29-1 and TRBJ2-3; the match to TRBD1 covers 7 bases. CDR1 is SQVTM, CDR2 ANQGSEA, per germline. This CDR3 contains 11 residues. Germline trimming cut 8 bases from V and 11 bases from J; bases unmatched to any gene: 10. The CDR3 nucleotides read TGCAGCTCTGGGGACAGCGCCGGGCAGTATTTT. It codes for CSSGDSAGQYF.

The CDR3: CASSWTSGSGTGELFF. As DNA, the CDR3 is TGTGCCAGCAGTTGGACTAGCGGGAGTGGCACCGGGGAGCTGTTTTTT. V usage is TRBV6-5 and J usage is TRBJ2-2; 13 positions match TRBD2. The germline V gene encodes CDR1 MNHEY and CDR2 SVGAGI. CDR3 length: 16 residues. V lost 4 bases and J lost 4; bases outside the gene matches: 3.